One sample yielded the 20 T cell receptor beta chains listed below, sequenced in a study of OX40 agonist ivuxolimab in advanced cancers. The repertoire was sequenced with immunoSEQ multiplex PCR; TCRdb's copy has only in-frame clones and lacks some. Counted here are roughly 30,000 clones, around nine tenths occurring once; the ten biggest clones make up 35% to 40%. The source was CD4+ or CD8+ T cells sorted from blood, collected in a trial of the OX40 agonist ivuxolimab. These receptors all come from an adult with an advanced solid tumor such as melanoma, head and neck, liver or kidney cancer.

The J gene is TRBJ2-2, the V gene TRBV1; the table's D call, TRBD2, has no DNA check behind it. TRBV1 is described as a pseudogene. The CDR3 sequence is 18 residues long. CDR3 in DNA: TGCACCAGCAGCCAAGATACCCAGCGGGAGGGACGGGCCGGGGAGCTGTTTTTT. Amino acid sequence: CTSSQDTQREGRAGELFF.

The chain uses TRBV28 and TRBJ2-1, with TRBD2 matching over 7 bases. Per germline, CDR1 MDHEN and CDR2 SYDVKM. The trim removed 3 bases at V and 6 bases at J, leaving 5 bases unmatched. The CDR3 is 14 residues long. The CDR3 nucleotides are TGTGCCAGCAGTTTCATAGCGGGCAGCAATGAGCAGTTCTTC. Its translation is CASSFIAGSNEQFF.

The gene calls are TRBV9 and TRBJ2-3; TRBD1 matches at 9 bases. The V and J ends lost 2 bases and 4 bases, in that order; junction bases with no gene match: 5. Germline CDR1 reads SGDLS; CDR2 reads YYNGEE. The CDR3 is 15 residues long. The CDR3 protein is CASSVRDREADTQYF. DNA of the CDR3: TGTGCCAGCAGCGTCCGGGACAGGGAGGCAGATACGCAGTATTTT.

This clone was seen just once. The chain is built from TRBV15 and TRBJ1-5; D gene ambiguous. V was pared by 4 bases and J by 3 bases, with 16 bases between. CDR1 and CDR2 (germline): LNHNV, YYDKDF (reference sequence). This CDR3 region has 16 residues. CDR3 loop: CATSIEFGGNNQPQHF. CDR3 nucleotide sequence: TGTGCCACCAGCATAGAGTTTGGAGGGAACAATCAGCCCCAGCATTTT.

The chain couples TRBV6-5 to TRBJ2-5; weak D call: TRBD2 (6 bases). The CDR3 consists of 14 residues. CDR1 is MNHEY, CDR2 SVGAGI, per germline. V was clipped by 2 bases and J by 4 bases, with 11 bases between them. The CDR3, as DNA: TGTGCCAGCAGTTACGACCTCGGGGGAGAGACCCAGTACTTC. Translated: CASSYDLGGETQYF.

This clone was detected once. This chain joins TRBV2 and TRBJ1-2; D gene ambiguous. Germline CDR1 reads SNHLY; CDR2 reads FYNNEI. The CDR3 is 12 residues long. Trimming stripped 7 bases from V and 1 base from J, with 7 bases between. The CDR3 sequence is CASIPNNYGYTF. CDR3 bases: TGTGCCAGCATTCCCAATAACTATGGCTACACCTTC.

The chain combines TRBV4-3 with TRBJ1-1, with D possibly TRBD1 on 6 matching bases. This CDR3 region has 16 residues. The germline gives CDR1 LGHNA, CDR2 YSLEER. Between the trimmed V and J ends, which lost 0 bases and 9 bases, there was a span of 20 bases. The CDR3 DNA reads TGCGCCAGCAGCCAAGAACGGGGGCCCACCGTCTTGAAAGCTTTCTTT. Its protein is CASSQERGPTVLKAFF.

In DNA form, the CDR3 reads TGTGCCAGCAGCTTAGCGCGACAGGGAGTAGCCAAAAACATTCAGTACTTC. It encodes CASSLARQGVAKNIQYF. This chain links TRBV7-8 with TRBJ2-4; TRBD1 agrees at 7 bases. The CDR3 extends over 17 amino acids. The V segment lost 0 bases and the J segment 0 bases; nucleotides outside the gene matches: 5. From germline, CDR1 is SGHVS and CDR2 FQNEAQ.

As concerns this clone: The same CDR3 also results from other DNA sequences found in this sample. This CDR3 is CASSVGTSGYNEQFF. The DNA of the CDR3 is TGTGCCAGCAGCGTAGGGACTAGCGGCTACAATGAGCAGTTCTTC. The J gene is TRBJ2-1, the V gene TRBV9; 10 positions match TRBD2. The germline V gene encodes CDR1 SGDLS and CDR2 YYNGEE. The trim removed 0 bases at V and 3 bases at J, leaving 0 bases unmatched. The CDR3 is 15 residues long.

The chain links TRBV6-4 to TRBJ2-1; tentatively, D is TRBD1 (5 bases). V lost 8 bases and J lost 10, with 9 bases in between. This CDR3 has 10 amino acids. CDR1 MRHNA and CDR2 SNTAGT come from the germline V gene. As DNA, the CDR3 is TGTGCCAGCCAAGACAGCGAGCAGTTCTTC. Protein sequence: CASQDSEQFF.

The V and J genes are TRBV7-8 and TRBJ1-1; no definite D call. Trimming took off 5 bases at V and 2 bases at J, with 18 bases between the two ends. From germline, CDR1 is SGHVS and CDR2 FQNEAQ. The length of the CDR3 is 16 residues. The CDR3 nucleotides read TGTGCCAGCAGCCAACCTATCGGGGAAGTAAACACTGAAGCTTTCTTT. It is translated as CASSQPIGEVNTEAFF.

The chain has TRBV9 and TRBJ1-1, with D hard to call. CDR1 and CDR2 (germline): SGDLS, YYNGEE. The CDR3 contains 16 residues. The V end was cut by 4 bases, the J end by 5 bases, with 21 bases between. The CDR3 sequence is CASSSREVAVGTEAFF. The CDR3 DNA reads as TGTGCCAGCAGCTCTAGGGAGGTGGCAGTCGGGACTGAAGCTTTCTTT.

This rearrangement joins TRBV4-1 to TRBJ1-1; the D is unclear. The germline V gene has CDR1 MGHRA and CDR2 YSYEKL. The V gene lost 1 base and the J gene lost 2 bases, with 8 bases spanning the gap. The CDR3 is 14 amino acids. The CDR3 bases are TGCGCCAGCAGCCAAGTCGCAGGCAACACTGAAGCTTTCTTT. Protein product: CASSQVAGNTEAFF.

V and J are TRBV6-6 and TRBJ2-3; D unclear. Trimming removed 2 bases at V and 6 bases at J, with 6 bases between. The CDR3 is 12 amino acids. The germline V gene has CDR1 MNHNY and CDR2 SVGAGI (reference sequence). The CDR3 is CASSYDGDTQYF. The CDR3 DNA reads TGTGCCAGCAGTTACGATGGGGATACGCAGTATTTT.

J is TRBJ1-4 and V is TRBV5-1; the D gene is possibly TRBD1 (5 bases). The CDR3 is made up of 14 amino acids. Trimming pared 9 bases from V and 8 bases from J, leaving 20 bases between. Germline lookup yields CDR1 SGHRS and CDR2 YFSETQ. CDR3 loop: CATRGGPGGEKLFF. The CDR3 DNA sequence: TGCGCCACCCGGGGGGGACCCGGCGGGGAAAAACTGTTTTTT.

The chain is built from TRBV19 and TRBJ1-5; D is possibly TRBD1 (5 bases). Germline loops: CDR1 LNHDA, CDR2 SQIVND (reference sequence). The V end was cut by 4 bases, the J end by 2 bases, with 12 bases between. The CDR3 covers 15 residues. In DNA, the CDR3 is TGTGCCAGTAGTAATAAGTGGGGGGGCAATCAGCCCCAGCATTTT. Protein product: CASSNKWGGNQPQHF.

Here the CDR3 reads CASSPAGGPDRYF. The CDR3 coding sequence is TGTGCCAGCAGCCCAGCGGGAGGCCCAGATCGGTACTTC. The chain joins TRBV7-9 to TRBJ2-5; TRBD2 aligns across 9 bases. CDR1 SEHNR and CDR2 FQNEAQ come from the germline V gene (reference sequence). The CDR3 extends over 13 amino acids. V gave up 5 bases and J gave up 13 bases; unmatched junction bases: 11.

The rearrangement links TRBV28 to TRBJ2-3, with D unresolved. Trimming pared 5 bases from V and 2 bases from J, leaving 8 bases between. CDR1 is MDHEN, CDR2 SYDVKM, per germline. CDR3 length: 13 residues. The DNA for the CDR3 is TGTGCCAGCAGTAGCCCTTCCACAGATACGCAGTATTTT. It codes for CASSSPSTDTQYF.

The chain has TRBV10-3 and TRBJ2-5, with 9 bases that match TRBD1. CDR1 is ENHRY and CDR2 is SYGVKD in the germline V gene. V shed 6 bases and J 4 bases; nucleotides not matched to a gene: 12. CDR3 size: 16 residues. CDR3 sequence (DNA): TGTGCCATCAGCGACCCCTCGACAGGGGGGGGAGAGACCCAGTACTTC. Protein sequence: CAISDPSTGGGETQYF.

This CDR3 is CASSQGGGLPIYEQYF. CDR3 bases: TGTGCCAGCAGCCAAGGGGGGGGCCTACCTATCTACGAGCAGTACTTC. The rearrangement uses TRBV14 and TRBJ2-7, with a tentative D call TRBD2 (7 bases). The CDR3 totals 16 residues. Trimming removed 1 base from V and 3 bases from J, with 16 bases in between. Germline values: CDR1 SGHDN, CDR2 FVKESK.